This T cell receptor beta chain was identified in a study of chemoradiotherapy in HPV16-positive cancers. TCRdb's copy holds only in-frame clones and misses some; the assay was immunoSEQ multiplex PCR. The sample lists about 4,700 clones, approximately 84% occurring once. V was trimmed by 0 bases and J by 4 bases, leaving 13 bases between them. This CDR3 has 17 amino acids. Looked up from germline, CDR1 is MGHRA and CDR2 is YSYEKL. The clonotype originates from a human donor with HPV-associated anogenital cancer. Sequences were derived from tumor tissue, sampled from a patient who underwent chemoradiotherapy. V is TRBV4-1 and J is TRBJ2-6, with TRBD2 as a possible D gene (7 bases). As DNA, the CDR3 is TGCGCCAGCAGCCAAGAAGGTGGGGGGGCAGGGGCCAACGTCCTGACTTTC. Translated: CASSQEGGGAGANVLTF.